This T cell receptor (beta chain) is from a study of shared clonotypes between healthy human individuals. About the study: There were three CD4 naive, three CD4 memory, two CD8 naive and one CD8 memory plates per donor.

The study's findings and limits: Memory subsets generally showed lower estimated richness than naive subsets. In the sorted subsets, rarefaction showed sequencing was incomplete despite large depth. Unshared clonotypes carried lower generation probabilities than those common to all four donors.

Only in-frame clones appear in the TCRdb table, and some are missing; sequencing was by immunoSEQ multiplex PCR. The repertoire holds approximately 600,000 clones, with 85% to 95% as singletons. Notes on this clone: Its antigen is currently unknown.

Naivety among CD8 cells was defined by CD45RO negativity and positive CCR7 selection, thereby excluding terminally differentiated effector memory CD45RA+ cells. The source is a woman in her 30s in good health. What was sequenced was naive CD8+ T cells sorted from blood.

This chain's CDR3 is CASSVGYRQGVDEQYF. Written as DNA, the CDR3 is TGTGCCAGCAGCGTAGGATATCGGCAGGGGGTTGACGAGCAGTACTTC. The genes are TRBV9 and TRBJ2-7, with TRBD1 matching 7 bases. V lost 0 bases and J lost 5; bases outside the gene matches: 11. This CDR3 comprises 16 residues. Germline loops: CDR1 SGDLS, CDR2 YYNGEE.